The 3 T cell receptor beta chains below were found in one sample sequenced in a study of T cell responses to AZD1222 COVID-19 vaccine. TCRdb's copy holds only in-frame clones and misses some; the assay was immunoSEQ multiplex PCR. The repertoire holds 95,000 to 110,000 clones, approximately 86% seen once, with about 4.5% in the top ten. The sample here was peripheral blood, taken on day 0 of AZD1222 vaccination. These TCRs come from an adult in good health.

V usage is TRBV5-1 and J usage is TRBJ2-3; 9 bases are shared with TRBD1. This CDR3 is 15 amino acids long. The V segment lost 2 bases and the J segment 3 bases; nucleotides outside the gene matches: 4. The germline CDR1 and CDR2 sequences are SGHRS and YFSETQ. The CDR3 nucleotides read TGCGCCAGCAGCTTCCGGGACAGGGAGACAGATACGCAGTATTTT. Protein: CASSFRDRETDTQYF.

J is TRBJ1-2 and V is TRBV6-5; D remains ambiguous. There are 15 residues in the CDR3. V lost 6 bases and J 4 bases, leaving 18 bases between the germline ends. CDR1 is MNHEY and CDR2 is SVGAGI in the germline V gene. CDR3 region: CASRNPLRGSYGYTF. The DNA for the CDR3 is TGTGCCAGCAGGAACCCTCTCCGAGGGAGCTATGGCTACACCTTC.

This rearrangement joins TRBV2 to TRBJ1-2; D is perhaps TRBD1 (5 bases). The germline CDR1 and CDR2 sequences are SNHLY and FYNNEI. The CDR3 loop spans 15 amino acids. Trimming took off 6 bases at V and 0 bases at J, with 14 bases between the two ends. This CDR3 reads CASRPQQASNYGYTF. The CDR3 DNA reads as TGTGCCAGCAGACCCCAACAGGCGTCTAACTATGGCTACACCTTC.